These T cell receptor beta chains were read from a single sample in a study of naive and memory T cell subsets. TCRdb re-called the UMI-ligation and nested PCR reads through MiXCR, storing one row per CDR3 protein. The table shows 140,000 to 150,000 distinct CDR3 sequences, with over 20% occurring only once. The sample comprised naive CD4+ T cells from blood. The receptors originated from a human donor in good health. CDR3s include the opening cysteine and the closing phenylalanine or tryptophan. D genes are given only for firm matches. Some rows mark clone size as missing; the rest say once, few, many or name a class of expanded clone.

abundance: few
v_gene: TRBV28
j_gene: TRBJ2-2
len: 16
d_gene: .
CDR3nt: TGTGCCAGCAGGCGTCTAGCACAGGTGAACACCGGGGAGCTGTTTTTT
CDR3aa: CASRRLAQVNTGELFF

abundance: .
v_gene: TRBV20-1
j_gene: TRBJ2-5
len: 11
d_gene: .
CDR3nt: TGCAGTGCTAGCGGGAAGGAGACCCAGTACTTC
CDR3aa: CSASGKETQYF

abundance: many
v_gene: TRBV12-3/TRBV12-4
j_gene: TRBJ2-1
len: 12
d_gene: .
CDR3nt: TGTGCCAGCAGTTTACGGGACAATGAGCAGTTCTTC
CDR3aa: CASSLRDNEQFF

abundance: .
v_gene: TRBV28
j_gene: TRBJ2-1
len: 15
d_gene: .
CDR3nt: TGTGCCGCAAGGGGGGACGGGAGCTCCTACAATGAGCAGTTCTTC
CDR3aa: CAARGDGSSYNEQFF

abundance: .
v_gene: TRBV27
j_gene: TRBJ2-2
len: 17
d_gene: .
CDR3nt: TGTGCCAGCAGTTCAGACCGACCGGTTTGGGGAACCGGGGAGCTGTTTTTT
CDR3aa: CASSSDRPVWGTGELFF

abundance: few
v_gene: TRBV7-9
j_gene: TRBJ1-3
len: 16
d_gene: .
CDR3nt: TGTGCCAGCAGCTCCCCCCCGAGTTCGGTGGGAAACACCATATATTTT
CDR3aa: CASSSPPSSVGNTIYF

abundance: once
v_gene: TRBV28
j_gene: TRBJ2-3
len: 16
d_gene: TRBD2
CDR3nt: TGTGCCAGCAGTACCCCAGTAGCGGGGGCCACAGATACGCAGTATTTT
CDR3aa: CASSTPVAGATDTQYF

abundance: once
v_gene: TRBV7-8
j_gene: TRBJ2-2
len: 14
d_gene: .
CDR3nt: TGTGCCAGCAGCTTAGTCGGTGGGACCGGGGAGCTGTTTTTT
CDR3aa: CASSLVGGTGELFF

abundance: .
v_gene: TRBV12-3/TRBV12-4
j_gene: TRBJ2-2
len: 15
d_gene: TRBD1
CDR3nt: TGTGCCAGCAGTCCCCCGGACAGGGGGGGCGGGGAGCTGTTTTTT
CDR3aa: CASSPPDRGGGELFF

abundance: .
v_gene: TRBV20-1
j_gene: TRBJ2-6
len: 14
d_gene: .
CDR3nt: TGCAGTGCTGGAGGAAGCTCTGGGGCCAACGTCCTGACTTTC
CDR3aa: CSAGGSSGANVLTF

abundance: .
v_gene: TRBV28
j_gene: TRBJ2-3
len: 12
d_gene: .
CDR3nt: TGTGCCAGCTCTTTAGAGCGGCATACGCAGTATTTT
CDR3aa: CASSLERHTQYF

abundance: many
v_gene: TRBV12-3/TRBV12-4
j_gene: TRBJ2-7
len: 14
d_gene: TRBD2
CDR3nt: TGTGCCAGCAGGAAGACTAGCGGGAACTACGAGCAGTACTTC
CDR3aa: CASRKTSGNYEQYF

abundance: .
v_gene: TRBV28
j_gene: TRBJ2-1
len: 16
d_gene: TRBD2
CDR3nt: TGTGCCAGCAGTTCCCTCGGACTAGCGGGAGTCTATGAGCAGTTCTTC
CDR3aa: CASSSLGLAGVYEQFF

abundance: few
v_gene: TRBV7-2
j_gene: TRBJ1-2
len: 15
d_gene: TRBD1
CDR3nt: TGTGCCAGCAGCCCCTTCCGGACAGGGAACTATGGCTACACCTTC
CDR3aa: CASSPFRTGNYGYTF

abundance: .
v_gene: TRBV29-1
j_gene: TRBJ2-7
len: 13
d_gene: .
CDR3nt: TGCAGCGTTGAACGGGCCAAGCCCTACGAGCAGTACTTC
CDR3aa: CSVERAKPYEQYF

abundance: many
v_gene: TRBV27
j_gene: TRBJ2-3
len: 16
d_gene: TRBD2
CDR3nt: TGTGCCAGCAGTCTTAGGACTAGCGGACGCACAGATACGCAGTATTTT
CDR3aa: CASSLRTSGRTDTQYF

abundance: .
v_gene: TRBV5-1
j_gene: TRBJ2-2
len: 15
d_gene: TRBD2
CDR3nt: TGCGCCAGCAGACTAGGACAAGCGGGAATCGGGGAGCTGTTTTTT
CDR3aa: CASRLGQAGIGELFF

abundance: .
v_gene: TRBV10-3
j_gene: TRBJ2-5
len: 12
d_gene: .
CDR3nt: TGTGCCATCAGTGAGTCGTTTACGACCCAGTACTTC
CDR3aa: CAISESFTTQYF

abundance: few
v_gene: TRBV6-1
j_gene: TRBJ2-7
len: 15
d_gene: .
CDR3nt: TGTGCCAGCACCCGCTCTCACGGGACGAGCTACGAGCAGTACTTC
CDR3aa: CASTRSHGTSYEQYF

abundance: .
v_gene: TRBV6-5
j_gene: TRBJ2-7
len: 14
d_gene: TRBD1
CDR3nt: TGTGCCAGCAGTCGACAGGGTGCGGCCTACGAGCAGTACTTC
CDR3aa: CASSRQGAAYEQYF

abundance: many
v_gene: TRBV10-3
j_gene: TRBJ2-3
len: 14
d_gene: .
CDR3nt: TGTGCCATCAAAGCGGCAGGGCTGGCAGATACGCAGTATTTT
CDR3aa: CAIKAAGLADTQYF

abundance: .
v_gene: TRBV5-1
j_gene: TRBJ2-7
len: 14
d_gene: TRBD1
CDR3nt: TGCGCCAGCAGCCCTCGGACAGGACCCTACGAGCAGTACTTC
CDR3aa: CASSPRTGPYEQYF

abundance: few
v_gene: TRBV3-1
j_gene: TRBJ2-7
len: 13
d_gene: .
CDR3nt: TGTGCCAGCAGCCAACAGGGATGGGACGAGCAGTACTTC
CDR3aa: CASSQQGWDEQYF

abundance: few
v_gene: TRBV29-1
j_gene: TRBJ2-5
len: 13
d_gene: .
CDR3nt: TGCAGCGTGCCCTTAGGCCCTCAAGAGACCCAGTACTTC
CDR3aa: CSVPLGPQETQYF

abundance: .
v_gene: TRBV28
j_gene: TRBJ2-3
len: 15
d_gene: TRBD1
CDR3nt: TGTGCCAGCAGTCTCGGGACAGGGATCACAGATACGCAGTATTTT
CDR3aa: CASSLGTGITDTQYF

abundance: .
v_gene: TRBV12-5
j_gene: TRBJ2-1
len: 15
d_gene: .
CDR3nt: TGTGCTAGTGGCCGCAATATTGGGTCCTACAATGAGCAGTTCTTC
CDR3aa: CASGRNIGSYNEQFF

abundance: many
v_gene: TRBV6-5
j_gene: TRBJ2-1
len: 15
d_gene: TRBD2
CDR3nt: TGTGCCAGCAGTGCCCCGGGACTAGCCGTCCATGAGCAGTTCTTC
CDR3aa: CASSAPGLAVHEQFF

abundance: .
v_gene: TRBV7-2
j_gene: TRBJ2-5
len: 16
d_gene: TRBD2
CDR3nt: TGTGCCAGCAGCCCCAGACCGGGACTAGTCGCAGAGACCCAGTACTTC
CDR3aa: CASSPRPGLVAETQYF

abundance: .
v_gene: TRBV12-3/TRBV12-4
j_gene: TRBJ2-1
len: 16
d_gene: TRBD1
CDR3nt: TGTGCCAGCAGTTTCAGGACAGGGGGAGCCTACAATGAGCAGTTCTTC
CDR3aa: CASSFRTGGAYNEQFF

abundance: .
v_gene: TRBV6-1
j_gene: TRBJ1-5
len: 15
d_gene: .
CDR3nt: TGTGCCAGCAGTGCCGAACGGGGGGGCAATCAGCCCCAGCATTTT
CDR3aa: CASSAERGGNQPQHF

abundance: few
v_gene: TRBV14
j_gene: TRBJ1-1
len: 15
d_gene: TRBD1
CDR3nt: TGTGCCAGCAGCCAAGTGGGACAGCGGAACACTGAAGCTTTCTTT
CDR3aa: CASSQVGQRNTEAFF

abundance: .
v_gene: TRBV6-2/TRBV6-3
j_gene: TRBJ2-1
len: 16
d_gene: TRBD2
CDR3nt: TGTGCCAGCAGTTTTCCTGGCGGGAGGGCCCTCGGTGAGCAGTTCTTC
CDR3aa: CASSFPGGRALGEQFF

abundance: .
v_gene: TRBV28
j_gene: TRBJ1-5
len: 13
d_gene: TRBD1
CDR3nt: TGTGCCAGCCGGAACAGGGGGCGGACGCCCCAGCATTTT
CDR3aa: CASRNRGRTPQHF

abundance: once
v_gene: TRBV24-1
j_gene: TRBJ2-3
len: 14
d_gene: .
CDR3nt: TGTGCCACCCGACCGGGCGGCAGCACAGATACGCAGTATTTT
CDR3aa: CATRPGGSTDTQYF

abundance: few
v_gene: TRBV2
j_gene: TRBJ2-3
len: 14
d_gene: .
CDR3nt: TGTGCCAGCTCCGTTAGTAGATCCGCAGATACGCAGTATTTT
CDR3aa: CASSVSRSADTQYF

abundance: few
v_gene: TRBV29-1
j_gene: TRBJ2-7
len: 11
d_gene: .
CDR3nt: TGCAGCGTTAGTAAGGGAAACGAGCAGTACTTC
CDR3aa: CSVSKGNEQYF

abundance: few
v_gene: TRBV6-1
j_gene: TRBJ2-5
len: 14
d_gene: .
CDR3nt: TGTGCCAGCAGTGAGGGACTTATGCAGGAGACCCAGTACTTC
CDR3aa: CASSEGLMQETQYF

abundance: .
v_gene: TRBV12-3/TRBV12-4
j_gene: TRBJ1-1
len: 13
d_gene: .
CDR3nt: TGTGCCAGCAGTTTAGGGGGAGACACTGAAGCTTTCTTT
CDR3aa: CASSLGGDTEAFF

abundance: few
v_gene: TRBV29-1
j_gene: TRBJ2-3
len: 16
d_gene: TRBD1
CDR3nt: TGCAGCGTTGGCTCTTCGGGCAGGGGGCCCACAGATACGCAGTATTTT
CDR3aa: CSVGSSGRGPTDTQYF

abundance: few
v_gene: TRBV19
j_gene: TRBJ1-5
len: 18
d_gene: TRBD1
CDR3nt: TGTGCCAGTAGCTCTACGTGGACAGGGGGCTTAGTGGATCAGCCCCAGCATTTT
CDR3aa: CASSSTWTGGLVDQPQHF

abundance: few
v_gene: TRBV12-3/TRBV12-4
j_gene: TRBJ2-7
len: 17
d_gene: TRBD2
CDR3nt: TGTGCCAGCAGTTTATTTTTCGGGGGAGGGCTAAGAAACGAGCAGTACTTC
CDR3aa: CASSLFFGGGLRNEQYF

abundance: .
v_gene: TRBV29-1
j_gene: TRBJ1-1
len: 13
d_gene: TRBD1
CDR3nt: TGCAGCGTAGGACAGGTGATAGGGGCTGAAGCTTTCTTT
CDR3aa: CSVGQVIGAEAFF

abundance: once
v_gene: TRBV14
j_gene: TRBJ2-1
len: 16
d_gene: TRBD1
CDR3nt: TGTGCCAGCAGCCAAAGGACAGGCCGGGGAAGAAATGAGCAGTTCTTC
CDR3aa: CASSQRTGRGRNEQFF

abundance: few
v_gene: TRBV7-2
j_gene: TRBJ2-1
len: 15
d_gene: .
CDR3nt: TGTGCCAGCAGCTCGTGGGAGACCGGCATGGATGAGCAGTTCTTC
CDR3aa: CASSSWETGMDEQFF

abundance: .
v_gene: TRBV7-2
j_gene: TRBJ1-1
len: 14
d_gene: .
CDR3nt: TGTGCCAGCAGCTTTGACCAAGGGAGCACTGAAGCTTTCTTT
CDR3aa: CASSFDQGSTEAFF

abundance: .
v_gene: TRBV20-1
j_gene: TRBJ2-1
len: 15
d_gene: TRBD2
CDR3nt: TGCAGTGCTAGCCTTGCCGGGGGGTTCAACAATGAGCAGTTCTTC
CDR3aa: CSASLAGGFNNEQFF

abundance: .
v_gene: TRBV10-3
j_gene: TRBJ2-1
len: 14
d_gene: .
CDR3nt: TGTGCCACTTGGACTGGGAGCTCCTACAATGAGCAGTTCTTC
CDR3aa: CATWTGSSYNEQFF

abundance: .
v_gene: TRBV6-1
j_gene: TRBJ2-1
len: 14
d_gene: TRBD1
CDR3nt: TGTGCCAGCCCGGGACAGGGGGGATTGAATGAGCAGTTCTTC
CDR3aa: CASPGQGGLNEQFF